These 22 T cell receptor beta chains came from one sample sequenced in a study of blood T cell repertoires in COVID-19 (dated by TCRdb to about 2020). The library was generated by the immunoSEQ multiplex PCR assay. Sourced from immuneACCESS, this table was stored by TCRdb with only in-frame sequences that have V and J called. A share of the clones is absent; for the studies checked, an unresolved V gene accounts for under half, and the remainder has no known explanation. Within this sample are around 52,000 clones, with about nine tenths of them counted one time only. The ten largest clones represent roughly a fifth of the sample. Sequenced input: peripheral blood. All receptors come from a woman older than 75 with COVID-19, enrolled during active disease.

The chain has TRBV7-9 and TRBJ2-4; 7 positions match TRBD1. CDR3 length: 15 amino acids. Germline CDR1 and CDR2: SEHNR and FQNEAQ (reference sequence). With 4 bases clipped from V and 5 bases from J, the junction kept 8 bases outside the gene matches. Here the CDR3 reads CASSSSDRDQNIQYF. Written as DNA, the CDR3 is TGTGCCAGCAGCTCTAGTGACAGGGATCAAAACATTCAGTACTTC.

DNA for the CDR3: TGCGCCAGCAGACCGGATCCGGTACGGACTTATAATTCACCCCTCCACTTT. Translation: CASRPDPVRTYNSPLHF. The chain links TRBV5-1 to TRBJ1-6; D ambiguous. Trimming left V 5 bases short and J 4 bases short, with 19 bases between. Germline assignment: CDR1 SGHRS and CDR2 YFSETQ. The CDR3 consists of 17 residues. Drawing the rest from reference TRBV5-1 and TRBJ1-6, the complete variable domain is KAGVTQTPRYLIKTRGQQVTLSCSPISGHRSVSWYQQTPGQGLQFLFEYFSETQRNKGNFPGRFSGRQFSNSRSEMNVSTLELGDSALYLCASRPDPVRTYNSPLHFGNGTRLTVT.

The rearrangement links TRBV20-1 to TRBJ1-1, with D perhaps TRBD1 (6 bases). Germline lookup yields CDR1 DFQATT and CDR2 SNEGSKA (reference sequence). The CDR3 runs to 11 residues. V was clipped by 6 bases and J by 10 bases, with 15 bases between them. CDR3 residues: CSAPLGAGAFF. CDR3 bases: TGCAGTGCCCCACTGGGGGCGGGAGCTTTCTTT.

V is TRBV10-3 and J is TRBJ1-3, with D unclear. V shed 6 bases and J shed 0 bases, with 12 bases lying between them. The CDR3 has 15 residues. From germline, CDR1 is ENHRY and CDR2 SYGVKD. CDR3 nucleotide sequence: TGTGCCATCAGGAATCAGGTTAGCTCTGGAAACACCATATATTTT. This sequence encodes CAIRNQVSSGNTIYF.

The CDR3, as DNA: TGTGCCACCAGCAGTCAGGGAGGGGCCCGAAACACCATATATTTT. It codes for CATSSQGGARNTIYF. The J gene is TRBJ1-3, the V gene TRBV15; TRBD1 might be the D (5 bases). The CDR3 totals 15 residues. The V and J ends lost 3 bases and 5 bases respectively, with 14 bases between them. Germline V gives CDR1 LNHNV, CDR2 YYDKDF (reference sequence). The full variable domain, with the rest looked up from reference TRBV15 and TRBJ1-3, is DAMVIQNPRYQVTQFGKPVTLSCSQTLNHNVMYWYQQKSSQAPKLLFHYYDKDFNNEADTPDNFQSRRPNTSFCFLDIRSPGLGDTAMYLCATSSQGGARNTIYFGEGSWLTVV.

This chain links TRBV11-2 with TRBJ1-4, with a weak D call TRBD1 (5 bases). The V and J ends lost 4 bases and 0 bases respectively, with 15 bases between them. The CDR3 extends over 17 amino acids. The V gene's germline CDR1 is SGHAT and CDR2 FQNNGV. The CDR3 reads CASSSQGSSATNEKLFF. As DNA, the CDR3 is TGTGCCAGCAGCTCCCAGGGATCATCTGCAACTAATGAAAAACTGTTTTTT.

The genes are TRBV5-1 and TRBJ2-7, with TRBD1 matching 7 bases. The CDR3 extends over 17 amino acids. The J segment lost 6 bases and the V segment lost 4 bases, leaving 19 bases of the junction unmatched. Germline-derived CDR1 and CDR2 are SGHRS and YFSETQ. CDR3 DNA: TGCGCCAGCAGCAGAGCCGGGACAGATTCCCTAGGGTCCGAGCAGTACTTC. As protein: CASSRAGTDSLGSEQYF.

The chain is built from TRBV2 and TRBJ2-1; 7 bases map to TRBD1. The CDR3 is 17 amino acids. The germline V gene has CDR1 SNHLY and CDR2 FYNNEI. Germline trimming cut 5 bases from V and 2 bases from J; bases unmatched to any gene: 12. CDR3 in amino acids: CASSLAAATGTYNEQFF. DNA of the CDR3: TGTGCCAGCAGTTTAGCAGCCGCGACAGGGACCTACAATGAGCAGTTCTTC. Combining the CDR3 with reference TRBV2 and TRBJ2-1 gives the whole variable domain EPEVTQTPSHQVTQMGQEVILRCVPISNHLYFYWYRQILGQKVEFLVSFYNNEISEKSEIFDDQFSVERPDGSNFTLKIRSTKLEDSAMYFCASSLAAATGTYNEQFFGPGTRLTVL.

The V call is TRBV6-5, the J call TRBJ1-5; possible D gene TRBD1, 5 bases. Trimming stripped 6 bases from V and 4 bases from J, with 7 bases between. The CDR3 runs 12 residues. CDR1 is MNHEY and CDR2 is SVGAGI in the germline V gene. The CDR3, as DNA: TGTGCCAGCAGGGGGGGGAATCAGCCCCAGCATTTT. This gives the protein CASRGGNQPQHF.

This clone occurred once. Written as DNA, the CDR3 is TGTGCCAGCAGTGCTGGCCAGCGGGGAGTCATAAGCACAGATACGCAGTATTTT. Translating gives CASSAGQRGVISTDTQYF. The chain combines TRBV2 with TRBJ2-3, with 7 positions matching TRBD2. CDR3 size: 18 residues. V was pared by 4 bases and J by 0 bases, with 13 bases of the junction left unmatched. The germline V gene encodes CDR1 SNHLY and CDR2 FYNNEI.

This chain joins TRBV19 and TRBJ1-2; TRBD1 aligns across 7 bases. CDR1 LNHDA and CDR2 SQIVND come from the germline V gene (reference sequence). Losses at the gene ends were 9 bases for V and 6 bases for J; bases not matched to a gene: 16. This CDR3 is built from 15 residues. CDR3 DNA: TGTGCCAGCCGCCCCGCAGGGGGTAGAGTTGATGGCTACACCTTC. This encodes CASRPAGGRVDGYTF.

The genes are TRBV19 and TRBJ1-3; no definite D call. The CDR3 has 17 residues. The V gene lost 1 base and the J gene lost 0 bases, with 13 bases spanning the gap. The germline V gene has CDR1 LNHDA and CDR2 SQIVND (reference sequence). CDR3 DNA: TGTGCCAGTAGTATAGTCTCGGTCCCTACCTCTGGAAACACCATATATTTT. Translating gives CASSIVSVPTSGNTIYF.

The chain joins TRBV2 to TRBJ1-5; no clear D. Germline CDR1 reads SNHLY; CDR2 reads FYNNEI. With 5 bases removed from V and 2 bases from J, the gap between germline ends came to 10 bases. This CDR3 comprises 14 residues. The CDR3 DNA follows: TGTGCCAGCAGTTCGGAGATAGGCAATCAGCCCCAGCATTTT. This encodes CASSSEIGNQPQHF.

V usage is TRBV28 and J usage is TRBJ2-2; 7 nucleotides agree with TRBD1. The CDR3 runs 14 residues. The germline V gene has CDR1 MDHEN and CDR2 SYDVKM. V trimming: 2 bases; J trimming: 7 bases; junction bases outside the gene matches: 4. CDR3 residues: CASSLDRVIGELFF. DNA for the CDR3: TGTGCCAGCAGTTTAGACAGGGTCATCGGGGAGCTGTTTTTT.

The V gene is TRBV27, the J gene TRBJ1-1, with TRBD1 matching over 7 bases. This CDR3 contains 14 residues. Germline CDR1 MNHEY, CDR2 SMNVEV (reference sequence). The V gene end was trimmed by 7 bases and the J gene end by 1 base; junction bases not matched to a gene: 6. CDR3 coding DNA: TGTGCCAGCAATAGACAGGGTCCGAACACTGAAGCTTTCTTT. The encoded protein is CASNRQGPNTEAFF.

This clone was detected a few times. The rearrangement links TRBV4-2 to TRBJ1-1; no clear D gene. The V gene lost 5 bases and the J gene lost 4 bases, with 14 bases spanning the gap. Germline V CDR1 and CDR2: LGHNA, YNFKEQ. The CDR3 is made up of 14 amino acids. The CDR3 spells CASSSGARGTEAFF. CDR3 DNA: TGTGCCAGCAGCTCCGGCGCACGGGGCACTGAAGCTTTCTTT.

The DNA of the CDR3 is TGTGCCAGCAGTAAGGGGGAAGTGTCGGACTACACCTTC. The encoded protein is CASSKGEVSDYTF. The rearrangement uses TRBV6-1 and TRBJ1-2; a possible D gene is TRBD1 (6 bases). Trimming stripped 5 bases from V and 10 bases from J, with 17 bases between. CDR3 length: 13 residues. In germline, CDR1 is MNHNS, CDR2 SASEGT.

The chain couples TRBV19 to TRBJ2-3; 7 bases are shared with TRBD1. This CDR3 has 14 residues. CDR1 and CDR2 from the germline V gene are LNHDA and SQIVND (reference sequence). The junction had 5 bases not matched to a gene; V was cut back by 6 bases and J by 2 bases. The CDR3 coding sequence is TGTGCCAGTAGCCGGGACAGATCCACAGATACGCAGTATTTT. This codes for CASSRDRSTDTQYF.

This chain connects TRBV6-1 to TRBJ2-7; possible D gene TRBD1, 5 bases. The germline gives CDR1 MNHNS, CDR2 SASEGT. V gave up 2 bases and J gave up 3 bases, with 8 bases separating them. The CDR3 extends over 13 amino acids. DNA of the CDR3: TGTGCCAGCAGTGAAATCAGGGTCTACGAGCAGTACTTC. This sequence encodes CASSEIRVYEQYF.

The chain employs TRBV30 and TRBJ1-6; 8 positions match TRBD1. The CDR3 extends over 15 amino acids. V gave up 2 bases and J gave up 9 bases; unmatched junction bases: 9. The germline gives CDR1 GTSNPN, CDR2 SVGIG (reference sequence). The CDR3 reads CAWSPQGQGRSPLHF. CDR3 nucleotide sequence: TGTGCCTGGAGTCCGCAAGGACAGGGTCGTTCACCCCTCCACTTT.

The gene calls are TRBV7-6 and TRBJ2-1; maybe TRBD2 (5 bases). Germline lookup yields CDR1 SGHVS and CDR2 FNYEAQ. V was pared by 5 bases and J by 9 bases, with 23 bases between. CDR3 length: 16 amino acids. The CDR3 is CASSTGGSGGKGEQFF. CDR3 in DNA: TGTGCCAGCAGCACCGGCGGAAGCGGTGGGAAGGGTGAGCAGTTCTTC.

This clone was found a few times. The J gene is TRBJ1-2, the V gene TRBV28; D uncertain. The germline V and J ends were trimmed by 2 bases and 7 bases, with 11 bases remaining between them. The CDR3 is 13 residues long. CDR1 MDHEN and CDR2 SYDVKM come from the germline V gene. The CDR3 sequence is CASSLGGPIGYTF. In DNA form, the CDR3 reads TGTGCCAGCAGTTTAGGCGGCCCTATTGGCTACACCTTC.